These T cell receptor beta chains were read from a single sample in a study of response to subunit inactivated influenza vaccine. TCRdb processed the RT-PCR reads anew with MiXCR; each CDR3 protein has one entry. In the table there are a few hundred thousand distinct CDR3 sequences, just over 20% of which are singletons. Sequenced here: PBMCs from blood, sampled less than 22 months after vaccination. These receptors were obtained from a man aged 45 to 75 who received an inactivated influenza vaccine. Both conserved end residues are part of each CDR3. Fields, in order: D gene, V gene, clone size, J gene, CDR3 DNA, CDR3 protein. The D gene is left open where the match is weak. Not every row has a clone size; where given, it reads once, few, many or a size class.

-	TRBV20-1	-	TRBJ2-5	TGCAGTGCTAAAGGCGGGGAGACCCAGTACTTC	CSAKGGETQYF
TRBD2	TRBV20-1	-	TRBJ2-7	TGCAGTGCTAGAGCCCCGGGGGGGGCCTACGAGCAGTACTTC	CSARAPGGAYEQYF
-	TRBV15	few	TRBJ1-1	TGTGCCACCAGCAGCGGACCTTGGCCCGGAGCTTTCTTT	CATSSGPWPGAFF
-	TRBV5-1	many	TRBJ2-1	TGCGCCAGCAGCCCCCGTTCTCTGAGCTCCTACAATGAGCAGTTCTTC	CASSPRSLSSYNEQFF
-	TRBV14	-	TRBJ2-1	TGTGCCAGCAGCCAAGTCAGACAGTACAATGAGCAGTTCTTC	CASSQVRQYNEQFF
-	TRBV5-1	once	TRBJ2-1	TGCGCCAGCAGCTTGAGTTCCGGGGCAGTCTACAATGAGCAGTTCTTC	CASSLSSGAVYNEQFF
-	TRBV6-2/TRBV6-3	-	TRBJ1-1	TGTGCCAGCAGTTACTCGAGATGGGGCACTGAAGCTTTCTTT	CASSYSRWGTEAFF
-	TRBV3-1	-	TRBJ1-5	TGTGCCAGCAGCCAGGCAGGGTGGCAGCCCCAGCATTTT	CASSQAGWQPQHF
-	TRBV7-6	many	TRBJ2-7	TGTGCCAGCAGCTTAGTTTTGGGACTCACCTCCTACGAGCAGTACTTC	CASSLVLGLTSYEQYF
TRBD1	TRBV10-3	-	TRBJ2-7	TGTGCCATCGGGGACAGTTTTTCCTACGAGCAGTACTTC	CAIGDSFSYEQYF
TRBD1	TRBV6-2/TRBV6-3	few	TRBJ1-6	TGTGCCAGCAGTTACCGGACAGGGTCTTATAATTCACCCCTCCACTTT	CASSYRTGSYNSPLHF
TRBD1	TRBV7-6	-	TRBJ2-7	TGTGCCAGCAGCCCCACCCCAGGGACAGGGATGGACGAGCAGTACTTC	CASSPTPGTGMDEQYF
TRBD2	TRBV24-1	-	TRBJ2-1	TGTGCCACCGGGACTAGCGGGGGCCTCAGCTCCTACAATGAGCAGTTCTTC	CATGTSGGLSSYNEQFF
TRBD1	TRBV20-1	many	TRBJ1-4	TGCAGTGCTACCGGACAGGGCCGCGAAGTGAATGAAAAACTGTTTTTT	CSATGQGREVNEKLFF
TRBD1	TRBV19	few	TRBJ1-5	TGTGCCAGTAGTCCAAGGGACAGTCTCAATCAGCCCCAGCATTTT	CASSPRDSLNQPQHF
-	TRBV24-1	many	TRBJ1-2	TGTGCCACCAGTGATTGGCGAGCGGACAGCCCTAATGGCTACACCTTC	CATSDWRADSPNGYTF
TRBD1	TRBV6-5	many	TRBJ1-2	TGTGCCAGCGTTCCCGGGACAGGGCTTTTTGGGGGCTACACCTTC	CASVPGTGLFGGYTF
-	TRBV2	-	TRBJ2-5	TGTGCCAGCAGTGAAGCGGGGCTCGCCTTGGAGACCCAGTACTTC	CASSEAGLALETQYF
-	TRBV20-1	many	TRBJ1-5	TGCAGTGCGTTTCAGGGGATAAATCAGCCCCAGCATTTT	CSAFQGINQPQHF
TRBD2	TRBV12-3/TRBV12-4	few	TRBJ2-2	TGTGCCAGCGGCCCGACTAGCGGGGGCGCAAACACCGGGGAGCTGTTTTTT	CASGPTSGGANTGELFF
TRBD2	TRBV3-1	-	TRBJ2-4	TGTGCCAGCAGCCAAGACCCCAGACTAGCGGTTTCTCTTAAGTACTTC	CASSQDPRLAVSLKYF
TRBD2	TRBV7-8	-	TRBJ2-7	TGTGCCAGCAGCTTAGCAGCGGGAAGGGGTGGGACCTACGAGCAGTACTTC	CASSLAAGRGGTYEQYF
TRBD1	TRBV4-2	-	TRBJ1-5	TGTGCCAGCAGCCAAGAAAGCCCTTTGACAGGGGGTGCCGATCAGCCCCAGCATTTT	CASSQESPLTGGADQPQHF
-	TRBV5-6	-	TRBJ2-1	TGTGCCAGCCTCATCCGTGGGGTGTCGGCAAACAATGAGCAGTTCTTC	CASLIRGVSANNEQFF
-	TRBV20-1	-	TRBJ1-6	TGCAGTGCGGGGGAGGGTTACGATTCACCCCTCCACTTT	CSAGEGYDSPLHF
-	TRBV6-1	few	TRBJ2-3	TGTGCCAGCAGTGAGTGGAGACGTAGCACAGATACGCAGTATTTT	CASSEWRRSTDTQYF
-	TRBV29-1	few	TRBJ1-2	TGCAGCGTTGAAGATACCAGGGAAGGTGGCTACACCTTC	CSVEDTREGGYTF
-	TRBV6-1	-	TRBJ1-5	TGTGCCAGCGGTCCCCCAACAGGGAGCAATCAGCCCCAGCATTTT	CASGPPTGSNQPQHF
-	TRBV6-2/TRBV6-3	few	TRBJ2-1	TGTGCCAGCAGTCAACAGTATGAGCAGTTCTTC	CASSQQYEQFF
-	TRBV18	-	TRBJ2-2	TGTGCCAGCTCACCAATCCGAGGCGGCAACACCGGGGAGCTGTTTTTT	CASSPIRGGNTGELFF
TRBD1	TRBV7-2	-	TRBJ2-1	TGTGCCAGCAGCTTAGACAGGGGGACGTACAATGAGCAGTTCTTC	CASSLDRGTYNEQFF
TRBD1	TRBV19	few	TRBJ1-3	TGTGCCAGTAGTTCCAAACAGGGGATTGCTGGAAACACCATATATTTT	CASSSKQGIAGNTIYF
-	TRBV2	few	TRBJ1-2	TGTGCCAGCAGTGAGGCCCTCCTCCAGGACAGCGGGGGCTACACCTTC	CASSEALLQDSGGYTF